The clone carrying this TCR beta chain came up a few times. Its antigen is unidentified. CDR1 ENHRY and CDR2 SYGVKD come from the germline V gene. V dropped 0 bases and J dropped 5 bases, with 11 bases sitting between them. The CDR3 totals 15 residues. TCRdb processed the reads anew with MiXCR; each CDR3 protein has one entry. This repertoire shows 750,000 to 950,000 distinct CDR3 sequences, around 29% found once; its top ten account for less than 15%. The data derive from a study of T cell repertoires in cytomegalovirus infection. Study in general: Public TCR beta signatures marked donors with CMV infection and the matching HLA. Points from the study as a whole: Dominating the ex vivo response were TCR beta clonotypes that were CMV-specific and HLA-C-restricted.

The chain joins TRBV10-3 to TRBJ2-4; possibly TRBD1 or TRBD2 for D (5 bases each). The specimen was cultured CD8+ T cells from PBMCs, collected from culture after CMV antigen stimulation. The clonotype was recovered from a human donor in good health (CMV status not recorded). Some clones in this sample may be carry-over from other donors' samples. The CDR3 here is CAISESGENQNIQYF. CDR3 bases: TGTGCCATCAGTGAGTCGGGGGAAAATCAAAACATTCAGTACTTC.